This TCR beta chain was sequenced for a study of T-cell reconstitution after alpha-beta-depleted transplantation in children. Regarding the study as a whole: Among T cells one year after transplant, newly produced cells accounted for most counts and diversity. Surviving recipient T cells and thymic progenitors underlay high day-60 TCRbeta diversity in some patients. The origin of alpha-beta T cells about two months after transplant was reportedly several hundred expanded graft clones.

Preparing the TCRbeta library involved the use of unique molecular identifiers. MiXCR was run by TCRdb on the PCR reads, yielding one entry per CDR3 protein. The table has 750,000 to 950,000 distinct CDR3 sequences, roughly 15% seen once. CDR1 is MGHRA, CDR2 YSYEKL, per germline. The length of the CDR3 is 16 residues. V gave up 0 bases and J gave up 10 bases, with 19 bases separating them. This clonotype was counted between two and nine times. Its specificity is unknown. The clonotype originates from a male patient between 5 and 17 years old who had a stem cell transplant for acute lymphoblastic leukemia, so the T cells may come from the graft donor. Source: PBMCs, mostly from graft donor cells, taken 360 days after TCRalphabeta/CD19-depleted stem cell transplant. The chain recombines TRBV4-1 with TRBJ2-4, with D possibly TRBD1 on 7 matching bases. CDR3 in DNA: TGCGCCAGCAGCCAAGATGAGGGGGCCGCGGGATGGATTCAGTACTTC. It yields the protein CASSQDEGAAGWIQYF.